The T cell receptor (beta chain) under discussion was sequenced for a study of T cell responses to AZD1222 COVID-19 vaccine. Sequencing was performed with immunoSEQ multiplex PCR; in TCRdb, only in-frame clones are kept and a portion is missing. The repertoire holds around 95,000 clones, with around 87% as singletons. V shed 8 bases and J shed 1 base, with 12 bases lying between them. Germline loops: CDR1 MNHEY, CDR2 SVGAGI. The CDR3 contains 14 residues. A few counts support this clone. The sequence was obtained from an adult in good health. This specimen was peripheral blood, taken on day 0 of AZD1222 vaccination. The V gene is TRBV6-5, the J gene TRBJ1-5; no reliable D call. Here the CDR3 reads CASSGSNSNQPQHF. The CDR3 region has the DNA TGTGCCAGCTCAGGCTCCAACAGCAATCAGCCCCAGCATTTT.